The TCR beta chain described here comes from a study of identical twins. The donors were all healthy and Caucasian. Whole-study results and caveats: The more abundant beta clonotypes in cord blood had fewer insertions, and memory repertoires did not show this. Modelling underestimated the level of out-of-frame TCR alpha sharing observed in monozygotic twins.

With template switching, a universal primer site was added, and the cDNA carried unique molecular identifiers. TCRdb re-called the 5' RACE reads with MiXCR, one entry per CDR3 protein. The table lists around 340,000 distinct CDR3 sequences, 9% to 15% of them singletons, with 6% to 9% in the top ten. V shed 3 bases and J shed 6 bases, with 18 bases lying between them. The CDR3 runs to 16 residues. About this clonotype itself: The antigen is unknown.

These sequences were also reported in another study, on yellow fever vaccine responses in identical twins.

The genes are TRBV12-3 or TRBV12-4 and TRBJ2-1; a weak D match, TRBD2 (5 bases). This receptor was obtained from a young woman in good health. The sequenced material came from CD8+ T cells sorted from blood. The CDR3 nucleotides are TGTGCCAGCAGTTTCAGATGGCTAGCCCAATTCAATGAGCAGTTCTTC. As protein: CASSFRWLAQFNEQFF.